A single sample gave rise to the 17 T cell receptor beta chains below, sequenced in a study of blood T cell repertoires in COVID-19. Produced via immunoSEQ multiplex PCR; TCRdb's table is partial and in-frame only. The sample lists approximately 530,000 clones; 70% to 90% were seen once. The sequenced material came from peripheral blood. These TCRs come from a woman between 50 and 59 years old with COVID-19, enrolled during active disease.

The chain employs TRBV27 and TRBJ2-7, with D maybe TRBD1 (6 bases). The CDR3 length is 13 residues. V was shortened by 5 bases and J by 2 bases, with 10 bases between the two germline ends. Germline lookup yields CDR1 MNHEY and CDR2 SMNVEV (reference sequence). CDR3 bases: TGTGCCAGCAGTCCGGACAGTACCTACGAGCAGTACTTC. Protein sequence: CASSPDSTYEQYF.

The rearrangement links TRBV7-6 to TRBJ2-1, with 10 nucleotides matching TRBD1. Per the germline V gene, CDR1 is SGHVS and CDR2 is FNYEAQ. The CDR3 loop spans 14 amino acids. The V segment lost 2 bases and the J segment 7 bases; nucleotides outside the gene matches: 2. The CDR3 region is CASSLMGQGNEQFF. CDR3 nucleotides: TGTGCCAGCAGCTTAATGGGACAGGGGAATGAGCAGTTCTTC.

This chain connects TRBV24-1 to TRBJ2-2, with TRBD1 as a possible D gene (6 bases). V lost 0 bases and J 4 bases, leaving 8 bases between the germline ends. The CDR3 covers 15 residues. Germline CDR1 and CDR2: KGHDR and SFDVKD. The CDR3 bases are TGTGCCACCAGTGATTTGCAGGGGCCCACCGGGGAGCTGTTTTTT. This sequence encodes CATSDLQGPTGELFF.

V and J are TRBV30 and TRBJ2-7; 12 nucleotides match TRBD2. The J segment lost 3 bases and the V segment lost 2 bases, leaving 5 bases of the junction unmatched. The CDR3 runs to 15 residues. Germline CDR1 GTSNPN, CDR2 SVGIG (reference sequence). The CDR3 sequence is CAWSLAGGPSYEQYF. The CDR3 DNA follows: TGTGCCTGGAGTCTAGCGGGGGGGCCGAGCTACGAGCAGTACTTC.

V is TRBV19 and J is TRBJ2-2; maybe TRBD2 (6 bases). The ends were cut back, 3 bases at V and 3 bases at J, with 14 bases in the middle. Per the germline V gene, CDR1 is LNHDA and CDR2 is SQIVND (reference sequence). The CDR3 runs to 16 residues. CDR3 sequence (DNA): TGTGCCAGTAGTATGGTTGTCGGGGACTACACCGGGGAGCTGTTTTTT. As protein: CASSMVVGDYTGELFF.

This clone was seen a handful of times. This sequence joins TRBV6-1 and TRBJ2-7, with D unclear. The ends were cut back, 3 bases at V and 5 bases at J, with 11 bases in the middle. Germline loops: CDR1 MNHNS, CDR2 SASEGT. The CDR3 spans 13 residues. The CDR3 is CASSDPANDEQYF. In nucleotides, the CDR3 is TGTGCCAGCAGTGACCCAGCGAACGACGAGCAGTACTTC.

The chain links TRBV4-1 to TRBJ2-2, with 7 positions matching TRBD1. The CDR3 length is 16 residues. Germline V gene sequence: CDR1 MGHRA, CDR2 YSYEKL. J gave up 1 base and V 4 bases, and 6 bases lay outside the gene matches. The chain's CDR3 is CASSLGQDLNTGELFF. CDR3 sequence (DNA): TGCGCCAGCAGCCTTGGACAGGACCTGAACACCGGGGAGCTGTTTTTT.

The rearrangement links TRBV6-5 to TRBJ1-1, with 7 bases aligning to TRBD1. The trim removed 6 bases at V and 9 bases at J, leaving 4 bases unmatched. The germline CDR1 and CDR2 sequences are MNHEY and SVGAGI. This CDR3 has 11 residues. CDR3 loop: CASSRGQKAFF. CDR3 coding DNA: TGTGCCAGCAGCCGGGGACAGAAAGCTTTCTTT.

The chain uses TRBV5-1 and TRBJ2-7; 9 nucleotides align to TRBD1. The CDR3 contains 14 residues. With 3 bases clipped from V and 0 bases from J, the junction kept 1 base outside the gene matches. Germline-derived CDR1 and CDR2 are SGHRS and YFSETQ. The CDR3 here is CASSWDRVSYEQYF. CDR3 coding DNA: TGCGCCAGCAGCTGGGACAGGGTCTCCTACGAGCAGTACTTC.

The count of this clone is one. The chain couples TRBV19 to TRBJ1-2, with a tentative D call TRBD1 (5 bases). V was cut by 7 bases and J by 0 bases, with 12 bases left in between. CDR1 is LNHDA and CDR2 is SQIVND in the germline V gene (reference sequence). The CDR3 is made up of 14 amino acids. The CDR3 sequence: CASTSRAANYGYTF. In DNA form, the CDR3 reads TGTGCCAGTACATCCAGGGCGGCTAACTATGGCTACACCTTC.

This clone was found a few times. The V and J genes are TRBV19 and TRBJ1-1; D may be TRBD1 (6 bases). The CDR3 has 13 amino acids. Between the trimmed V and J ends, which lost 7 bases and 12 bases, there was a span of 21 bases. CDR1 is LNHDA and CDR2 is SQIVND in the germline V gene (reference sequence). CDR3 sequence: CASTPGGAPLTFF. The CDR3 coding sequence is TGTGCCAGTACCCCGGGGGGGGCCCCTTTGACTTTCTTT.

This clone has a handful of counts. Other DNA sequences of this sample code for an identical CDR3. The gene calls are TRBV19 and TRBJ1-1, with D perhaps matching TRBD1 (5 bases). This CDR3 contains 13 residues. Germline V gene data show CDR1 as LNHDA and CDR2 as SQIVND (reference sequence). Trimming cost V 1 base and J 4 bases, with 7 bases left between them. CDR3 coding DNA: TGTGCCAGTAGTATAGGGAGGGGCACTGAAGCTTTCTTT. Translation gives CASSIGRGTEAFF.

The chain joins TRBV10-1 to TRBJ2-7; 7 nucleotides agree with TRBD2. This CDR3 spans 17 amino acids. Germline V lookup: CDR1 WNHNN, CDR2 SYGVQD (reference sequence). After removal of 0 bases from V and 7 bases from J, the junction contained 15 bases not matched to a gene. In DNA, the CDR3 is TGCGCCAGCAGTGAGTCGGGAGGGGCAGGGACCCTCGGGGAGCAGTACTTC. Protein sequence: CASSESGGAGTLGEQYF.

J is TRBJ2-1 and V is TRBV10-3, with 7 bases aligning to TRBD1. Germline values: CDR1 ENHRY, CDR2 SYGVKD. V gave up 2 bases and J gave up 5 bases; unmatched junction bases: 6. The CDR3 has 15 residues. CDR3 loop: CAISERQGSNNEQFF. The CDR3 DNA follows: TGTGCCATCAGTGAGAGACAGGGATCCAACAATGAGCAGTTCTTC.

The CDR3 sequence is CASRPPGADYGYTF. The CDR3 DNA is TGTGCCAGCAGGCCCCCAGGGGCGGACTATGGCTACACCTTC. The rearrangement links TRBV6-5 to TRBJ1-2; D possibly corresponds to TRBD1 (6 bases). The CDR3 is 14 residues long. With 6 bases removed from V and 3 bases from J, the gap between germline ends came to 14 bases. The V gene's germline CDR1 is MNHEY and CDR2 SVGAGI.

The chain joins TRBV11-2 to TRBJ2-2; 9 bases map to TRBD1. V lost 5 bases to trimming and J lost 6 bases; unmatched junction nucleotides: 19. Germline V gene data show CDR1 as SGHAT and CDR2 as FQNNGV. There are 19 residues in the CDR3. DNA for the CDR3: TGTGCCAGCAGCCTCAACCCTGGGGTACAGGGGGCATTGTCCGGGGAGCTGTTTTTT. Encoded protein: CASSLNPGVQGALSGELFF.

In DNA form, the CDR3 reads TGCGCCAGCAGCCAAGAGGGGGGGGCCTACAATGAGCAGTTCTTC. This codes for CASSQEGGAYNEQFF. The chain couples TRBV4-1 to TRBJ2-1; 7 nucleotides line up with TRBD2. This CDR3 has 15 residues. V trimming: 0 bases; J trimming: 2 bases; junction bases outside the gene matches: 1. Germline V gene data show CDR1 as MGHRA and CDR2 as YSYEKL.